This T cell receptor beta chain derives from a study of blood T cell repertoires in COVID-19. Whole-study context: Samples of COVID-19 (acute and convalescent) were obtained from the United States, Italy and Spain. T cells, B-cell-depleted T cells, or PBMCs provided the cDNA or gDNA that served as material.

CDR3 length: 12 residues. CDR1 and CDR2 from the germline V gene are GTSNPN and SVGIG (reference sequence). The V gene lost 4 bases and the J gene lost 10 bases, with 14 bases spanning the gap. Original data processing: From reference gene primer amplification, estimates of nucleated cell counts were derived. Sequenced by immunoSEQ multiplex PCR; TCRdb stores in-frame clones only, minus some. The V and J calls and clone size are taken from that table; D and trimming were inferred from the DNA. The sample carries around 190,000 clones, less than 90% recorded once. The chain has TRBV30 and TRBJ2-1, with D possibly matching TRBD2 (6 bases). The receptor's source is a woman between 65 and 79 years old with COVID-19, enrolled during active disease. Sequenced: peripheral blood. The CDR3 region has the DNA TGTGCCTGGAAGGAGGGTTTAGGGGAGCAGTTCTTC. The encoded protein is CAWKEGLGEQFF. Full variable domain (rest looked up from reference TRBV30 and TRBJ2-1): SQTIHQWPATLVQPVGSPLSLECTVEGTSNPNLYWYRQAAGRGLQLLFYSVGIGQISSEVPQNLSASRPQDRQFILSSKKLLLSDSGFYLCAWKEGLGEQFFGPGTRLTVL.